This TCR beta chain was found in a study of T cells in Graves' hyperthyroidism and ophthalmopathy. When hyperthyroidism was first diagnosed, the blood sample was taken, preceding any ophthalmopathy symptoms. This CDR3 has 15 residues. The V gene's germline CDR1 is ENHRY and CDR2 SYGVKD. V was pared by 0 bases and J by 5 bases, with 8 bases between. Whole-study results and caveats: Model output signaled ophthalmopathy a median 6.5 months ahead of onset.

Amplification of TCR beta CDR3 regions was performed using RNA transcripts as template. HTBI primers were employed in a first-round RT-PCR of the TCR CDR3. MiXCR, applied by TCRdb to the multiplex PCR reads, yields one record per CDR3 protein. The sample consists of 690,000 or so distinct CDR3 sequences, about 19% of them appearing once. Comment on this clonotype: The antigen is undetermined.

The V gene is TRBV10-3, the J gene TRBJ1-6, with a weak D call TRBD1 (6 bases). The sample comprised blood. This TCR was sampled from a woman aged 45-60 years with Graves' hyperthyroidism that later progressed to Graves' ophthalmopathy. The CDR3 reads CAISESGADNSPLHF. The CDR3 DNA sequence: TGTGCCATCAGTGAGTCGGGGGCCGATAATTCACCCCTCCACTTT.